The 25 T cell receptor beta chains below all came from one sample that was sequenced in a study of cytomegalovirus exposure and HLA in healthy donors (dated by TCRdb to about 2017). Libraries were made using the immunoSEQ multiplex PCR assay. For the multiplex PCR, a mixture combining 60 forward primers for TCR Vbeta segments and 13 reverse primers for TCR Jbeta segments was used. In its TCRdb copy, this immuneACCESS table keeps in-frame sequences only and misses some clones. Where compared with another copy, unresolved V genes explain less than half of these, and the others have no known cause. For this sample the table gives over 120,000 clones, of which 70% to 80% were detected only once. In total, the top ten clones hold 2% to 3% of the sample. The sequenced sample consisted of PBMCs. All receptors derive from a woman younger than 30 in good health and CMV-seropositive.

The chain is built from TRBV19 and TRBJ1-1; D gene ambiguous. The CDR3 consists of 14 residues. Trimming removed 3 bases from V and 2 bases from J, with 10 bases in between. Looked up from germline, CDR1 is LNHDA and CDR2 is SQIVND (reference sequence). The CDR3 loop is CASSMEGDNTEAFF. The CDR3 coding sequence is TGTGCCAGTAGTATGGAGGGCGACAACACTGAAGCTTTCTTT.

CDR3 in amino acids: CASSGDRDNEKLFF. DNA of the CDR3: TGTGCCAGCAGTGGCGACAGAGATAATGAAAAACTGTTTTTT. The rearrangement links TRBV6-1 to TRBJ1-4; perhaps TRBD1 as D (5 bases). CDR1 and CDR2 (germline): MNHNS, SASEGT. Trimming took off 4 bases at V and 4 bases at J, with 10 bases between the two ends. This CDR3 region has 14 residues.

The chain links TRBV5-6 to TRBJ1-2; weak D call: TRBD1 (6 bases). Germline V gives CDR1 SGHDT, CDR2 YYEEEE. CDR3 length: 15 amino acids. Trimming stripped 2 bases from V and 4 bases from J, with 15 bases between. CDR3 region: CASSFIDRQTYGYTF. Written as DNA, the CDR3 is TGTGCCAGCAGCTTCATAGACAGGCAGACCTATGGCTACACCTTC.

The gene calls are TRBV5-1 and TRBJ1-1; perhaps TRBD1 as D (5 bases). Trimming removed 4 bases at V and 4 bases at J, with 11 bases between. Germline values: CDR1 SGHRS, CDR2 YFSETQ. The CDR3 runs to 13 residues. CDR3 in amino acids: CASSVPQGTEAFF. CDR3 sequence (DNA): TGCGCCAGCAGCGTACCGCAGGGCACTGAAGCTTTCTTT.

V gene TRBV18 combines with J gene TRBJ2-3; tentatively, D is TRBD1 (5 bases). The CDR3 covers 18 residues. Germline CDR1 KGHSH, CDR2 LQKENI. V was pared by 2 bases and J by 2 bases, with 20 bases between. CDR3 region: CASSPGQGQGFYTDTQYF. CDR3 nucleotides: TGTGCCAGCTCACCAGGGCAGGGTCAGGGTTTCTACACAGATACGCAGTATTTT.

The rearrangement links TRBV10-3 to TRBJ1-3, with D uncertain. Germline-derived CDR1 and CDR2 are ENHRY and SYGVKD. V lost 3 bases and J lost 4, with 10 bases in between. CDR3 length: 14 amino acids. The DNA of the CDR3 is TGTGCCATCAGTGACCTGGGAGGCGGAAACACCATATATTTT. It codes for CAISDLGGGNTIYF.

The chain uses TRBV4-1 and TRBJ1-5; a weak D match, TRBD1 (5 bases). Germline CDR1 and CDR2: MGHRA and YSYEKL. V lost 5 bases, J lost 2 bases, and 10 bases lay in between. The CDR3 consists of 14 residues. The CDR3 region is CASSEVQGNQPQHF. The CDR3 region has the DNA TGCGCCAGCAGCGAAGTACAGGGCAATCAGCCCCAGCATTTT.

J is TRBJ2-2 and V is TRBV10-3; D perhaps matches TRBD1 (7 bases). From germline, CDR1 is ENHRY and CDR2 SYGVKD. The CDR3 is 15 amino acids. With 6 bases removed from V and 3 bases from J, the gap between germline ends came to 14 bases. The CDR3 is CAIRGGDSDTGELFF. CDR3 coding DNA: TGTGCCATCAGGGGCGGGGACAGCGACACCGGGGAGCTGTTTTTT.

The chain's CDR3 is CASSLGASGANVLTF. The CDR3 DNA follows: TGTGCCAGCAGCCTAGGAGCCTCTGGGGCCAACGTCCTGACTTTC. The chain employs TRBV28 and TRBJ2-6; no definite D call. Per germline, CDR1 MDHEN and CDR2 SYDVKM. V lost 6 bases, J lost 0 bases, and 9 bases lay in between. The CDR3 is made up of 15 amino acids. Based on the CDR3 plus reference TRBV28 and TRBJ2-6, the full variable domain is DVKVTQSSRYLVKRTGEKVFLECVQDMDHENMFWYRQDPGLGLRLIYFSYDVKMKEKGDIPEGYSVSREKKERFSLILESASTNQTSMYLCASSLGASGANVLTFGAGSRLTVL.

The V gene is TRBV15, the J gene TRBJ1-2, with 9 bases fitting TRBD1. Germline assignment: CDR1 LNHNV and CDR2 YYDKDF (reference sequence). Germline trimming cut 0 bases from V and 2 bases from J; bases unmatched to any gene: 4. This CDR3 region has 16 residues. CDR3 sequence reads: CATSRDRDRVNYGYTF. As DNA, the CDR3 is TGTGCCACCAGCAGAGATCGGGACAGGGTGAACTATGGCTACACCTTC.

The V call is TRBV25-1, the J call TRBJ2-3; 7 positions match TRBD1. Germline CDR1 reads MGHDK; CDR2 reads SYGVNS. The CDR3 has 15 amino acids. V lost 3 bases to trimming and J lost 2 bases; unmatched junction nucleotides: 5. This chain's CDR3 is CASSDTTGVTDTQYF. CDR3 nucleotide sequence: TGTGCCAGCAGTGACACTACAGGGGTCACAGATACGCAGTATTTT. The full variable domain, its missing parts supplied by reference TRBV25-1 and TRBJ2-3, is EADIYQTPRYLVIGTGKKITLECSQTMGHDKMYWYQQDPGMELHLIHYSYGVNSTEKGDLSSESTVSRIRTEHFPLTLESARPSHTSQYLCASSDTTGVTDTQYFGPGTRLTVL.

This sequence joins TRBV28 and TRBJ2-2, with a tentative D call TRBD2 (5 bases). From germline, CDR1 is MDHEN and CDR2 SYDVKM. The CDR3 consists of 17 residues. Trimming left V 6 bases short and J 1 base short, with 18 bases between. The CDR3 here is CASRTKIGRLNTGELFF. DNA for the CDR3: TGTGCCAGCAGGACTAAAATTGGACGTTTGAACACCGGGGAGCTGTTTTTT.

This chain uses TRBV5-1 with TRBJ2-6; 7 bases align to TRBD1. This CDR3 is 16 amino acids long. The ends lost 3 bases at V and 4 bases at J; junction bases unmatched: 7. Germline-derived CDR1 and CDR2 are SGHRS and YFSETQ. The CDR3, as DNA: TGCGCCAGCAGCTCACAGGGGCGGACAGGGGCCAACGTCCTGACTTTC. Translating gives CASSSQGRTGANVLTF.

This chain links TRBV19 with TRBJ2-1; tentatively, D is TRBD1 (6 bases). The germline CDR1 and CDR2 sequences are LNHDA and SQIVND (reference sequence). CDR3 length equals 14 residues. Trimming left V 4 bases short and J 7 bases short, with 14 bases between. The CDR3 is CASSTPQGWNEQFF. DNA for the CDR3: TGTGCCAGTAGTACCCCCCAGGGGTGGAATGAGCAGTTCTTC.

This chain links TRBV11-3 with TRBJ1-5; TRBD1 might be the D (5 bases). Trimming took 3 bases from V and 4 from J, leaving 10 bases between them. The germline CDR1 and CDR2 sequences are SGHNT and YENEEA. This CDR3 has 14 residues. The CDR3 nucleotides are TGTGCCAGCAGCTTCATTCGGGGGAATCAGCCCCAGCATTTT. Its translation: CASSFIRGNQPQHF.

J is TRBJ2-1 and V is TRBV18, with D maybe TRBD1 (5 bases). Trimming shortened V by 4 bases and J by 5 bases, and 12 bases separated the two germline ends. The CDR3 runs 14 residues. Germline values: CDR1 KGHSH, CDR2 LQKENI. CDR3 loop: CASSLPGWDNEQFF. DNA for the CDR3: TGTGCCAGCTCACTTCCAGGGTGGGACAATGAGCAGTTCTTC.

The CDR3 DNA reads TGTGCCAGTAGTAGTACAGGGTTGGGGTCTACCGGGGAGCTGTTTTTT. Protein sequence: CASSSTGLGSTGELFF. This chain connects TRBV19 to TRBJ2-2; possible D gene TRBD1, 6 bases. V was pared by 4 bases and J by 5 bases, with 17 bases between. The CDR3 consists of 16 residues. Germline V gives CDR1 LNHDA, CDR2 SQIVND (reference sequence).

The chain links TRBV2 to TRBJ2-3; possible D gene TRBD2, 6 bases. The CDR3 has 17 amino acids. The ends were cut back, 2 bases at V and 1 base at J, with 16 bases in the middle. Germline lookup yields CDR1 SNHLY and CDR2 FYNNEI. CDR3 amino acids: CASSENGMGTRTDTQYF. In nucleotides, the CDR3 is TGTGCCAGCAGTGAAAACGGGATGGGGACTCGCACAGATACGCAGTATTTT.

This clone has more than one count but fewer than ten. The rearrangement joins TRBV6-1 to TRBJ2-7; TRBD2 matches at 8 bases. Germline assignment: CDR1 MNHNS and CDR2 SASEGT. V lost 8 bases, J lost 0 bases, and 9 bases stayed unmatched. The CDR3 is made up of 15 amino acids. The CDR3 coding sequence is TGTGCCAGCGGAGTCACAGGGACTAGCTCCTACGAGCAGTACTTC. Amino acid sequence: CASGVTGTSSYEQYF.

The chain carries TRBV7-7 and TRBJ2-5, with D perhaps TRBD2 (6 bases). The V end lost 5 bases, the J end lost 4 bases, and 17 bases lay between the germline ends. The CDR3 has 15 amino acids. Germline CDR1 is SSHAT and CDR2 is FNYEAQ (reference sequence). The CDR3 reads CASSRPGLGRETQYF. DNA of the CDR3: TGTGCCAGCAGCCGACCGGGACTCGGGCGAGAGACCCAGTACTTC. Variable domain in full (rest from reference TRBV7-7 and TRBJ2-5): GAGVSQSPRYKVTKRGQDVTLRCDPISSHATLYWYQQALGQGPEFLTYFNYEAQPDKSGLPSDRFSAERPEGSISTLTIQRTEQRDSAMYRCASSRPGLGRETQYFGPGTRLLVL.

The chain employs TRBV18 and TRBJ1-3, with D tentatively TRBD1 (5 bases). V lost 6 bases and J 2 bases, leaving 11 bases between the germline ends. The CDR3 sequence is 14 residues long. Germline assignment: CDR1 KGHSH and CDR2 LQKENI. Here the CDR3 DNA reads TGTGCCAGCTCCGCCGGACAAGCTGGAAACACCATATATTTT. Translated, it gives CASSAGQAGNTIYF.

The chain combines TRBV5-1 with TRBJ1-1; D might be TRBD1 (6 bases). The CDR3 runs 14 residues. V was shortened by 2 bases and J by 1 base, with 9 bases between the two germline ends. Germline loops: CDR1 SGHRS, CDR2 YFSETQ. The CDR3 is CASSFGRGNTEAFF. The CDR3 region has the DNA TGCGCCAGCAGCTTTGGCAGGGGGAACACTGAAGCTTTCTTT.

The chain joins TRBV7-9 to TRBJ1-2; 7 nucleotides line up with TRBD1. Germline loops: CDR1 SEHNR, CDR2 FQNEAQ (reference sequence). This CDR3 has 15 residues. The V segment lost 4 bases and the J segment 7 bases; nucleotides outside the gene matches: 12. Written as DNA, the CDR3 is TGTGCCAGCAGCTATAACACAGGGGCGGAGGGTGGCTACACCTTC. Encoded protein: CASSYNTGAEGGYTF.

The V call is TRBV6-6, the J call TRBJ1-1, with D perhaps TRBD1 (5 bases). CDR3 size: 15 residues. The V gene's germline CDR1 is MNHNY and CDR2 SVGAGI (reference sequence). V was clipped by 0 bases and J by 5 bases, with 13 bases between them. This CDR3 is CASSYSPDQGTEAFF. CDR3 nucleotides: TGTGCCAGCAGTTACTCCCCGGATCAGGGAACTGAAGCTTTCTTT.

The V and J genes are TRBV29-1 and TRBJ2-1; a weak D match, TRBD2 (6 bases). With 6 bases removed from V and 4 bases from J, the gap between germline ends came to 28 bases. From germline, CDR1 is SQVTM and CDR2 ANQGSEA. This CDR3 is built from 18 residues. The CDR3 DNA follows: TGCAGCGTACCAACAGGTCGATCAGCCCCCGGGGGATACAATGAGCAGTTCTTC. It codes for CSVPTGRSAPGGYNEQFF.